The next 27 T cell receptor beta chains were all read from a single sample in a study of blood T cell repertoires in COVID-19. The protocol was immunoSEQ multiplex PCR, while the TCRdb copy is restricted to in-frame clones and leaves out a portion. Here the sample spans hundreds of thousands of clones, 87% being singletons. The sequencing sample was made of peripheral blood. The receptors shown here come from a woman aged 40 to 50 who had recovered from COVID-19.

The chain couples TRBV14 to TRBJ1-2; 8 bases agree with TRBD1. This CDR3 spans 13 amino acids. With V trimmed by 6 bases and J by 4 bases, 4 bases remained unmatched. Germline V lookup: CDR1 SGHDN, CDR2 FVKESK. This chain's CDR3 is CASRRTGSYGYTF. CDR3 nucleotides: TGTGCCAGCAGACGGACAGGGAGCTATGGCTACACCTTC.

The chain is built from TRBV27 and TRBJ2-7; D is possibly TRBD1 (6 bases). Per the germline V gene, CDR1 is MNHEY and CDR2 is SMNVEV (reference sequence). V lost 6 bases and J lost 3, with 15 bases in between. The CDR3 consists of 14 residues. CDR3 residues: CASRSGVLGYEQYF. The CDR3 DNA follows: TGTGCCAGCAGGTCAGGGGTCCTAGGCTACGAGCAGTACTTC.

This rearrangement joins TRBV15 to TRBJ1-2, with 8 positions matching TRBD1. Per the germline V gene, CDR1 is LNHNV and CDR2 is YYDKDF (reference sequence). The CDR3 spans 14 residues. The V segment lost 9 bases and the J segment 5 bases; nucleotides outside the gene matches: 11. Here the CDR3 reads CATTTGGTFYGYTF. CDR3 sequence (DNA): TGTGCCACGACCACAGGGGGAACTTTTTATGGCTACACCTTC.

This clone was counted only a few times. The V call is TRBV18, the J call TRBJ2-6; no reliable D call. The CDR3 is 16 amino acids. V was trimmed by 2 bases and J by 0 bases, leaving 8 bases between them. Germline loops: CDR1 KGHSH, CDR2 LQKENI. CDR3 nucleotides: TGTGCCAGCTCACCAAACACCTTCTCTGGGGCCAACGTCCTGACTTTC. Amino acids: CASSPNTFSGANVLTF.

The rearrangement uses TRBV9 and TRBJ2-1; D might be TRBD1 (6 bases). Per the germline V gene, CDR1 is SGDLS and CDR2 is YYNGEE. Trimming took off 1 base at V and 3 bases at J, with 11 bases between the two ends. The CDR3 has 15 residues. The CDR3: CASSVSGHIYNEQFF. The CDR3 DNA sequence: TGTGCCAGCAGCGTATCGGGACACATCTACAATGAGCAGTTCTTC.

About this clone: The junction shows a germline mismatch at one end, possibly a read error. The chain joins TRBV6-1 to TRBJ2-3; 8 bases map to TRBD1. CDR1 is MNHNS, CDR2 SASEGT, per germline. The CDR3 covers 14 residues. CDR3 nucleotide sequence: TGTGCCAGCAGGGAAGGACAGGGACCGCGCACGCAGTATTTT. It yields the protein CASREGQGPRTQYF.

Note on this clone: Other DNA sequences from this sample encode an identical CDR3 as well. V gene TRBV6-5 combines with J gene TRBJ2-7; unclear D gene. Trimming shortened V by 6 bases and J by 1 base, and 7 bases separated the two germline ends. This CDR3 has 12 amino acids. In germline, CDR1 is MNHEY, CDR2 SVGAGI. The CDR3 here is CASRTGSYEQYF. The CDR3 DNA is TGTGCCAGCAGGACTGGGTCCTACGAGCAGTACTTC.

The chain links TRBV24-1 to TRBJ2-6; 9 positions agree with TRBD1. The CDR3 runs 18 residues. CDR1 and CDR2 from the germline V gene are KGHDR and SFDVKD. Trimming cost V 4 bases and J 3 bases; bases outside gene matches: 9. The CDR3 DNA sequence: TGTGCCACCAGTGACGTACAGGGGGCGAGATATGGGGCCAACGTCCTGACTTTC. This gives the protein CATSDVQGARYGANVLTF.

This chain links TRBV9 with TRBJ2-1; 7 bases fit TRBD2. This CDR3 contains 20 residues. V trimming: 0 bases; J trimming: 0 bases; junction bases outside the gene matches: 15. Germline V lookup: CDR1 SGDLS, CDR2 YYNGEE. The CDR3 nucleotides are TGTGCCAGCAGCGTAGCTGGGGGGGAAGGGGTACCGAGCTCCTACAATGAGCAGTTCTTC. Encoded protein: CASSVAGGEGVPSSYNEQFF.

The rearrangement joins TRBV5-4 to TRBJ2-7; D remains unclear. V lost 2 bases and J lost 7, with 10 bases in between. This CDR3 comprises 12 residues. Germline loops: CDR1 SGHNT, CDR2 YYREEE (reference sequence). The CDR3 DNA reads TGTGCCAGCAGCTTACCGACTGGGGAGCAGTACTTC. Its protein product is CASSLPTGEQYF.

The chain combines TRBV30 with TRBJ2-2; 11 nucleotides match TRBD1. This CDR3 comprises 14 residues. With 3 bases clipped from V and 5 bases from J, the junction kept 2 bases outside the gene matches. In germline, CDR1 is GTSNPN, CDR2 SVGIG (reference sequence). CDR3 coding DNA: TGTGCCTGGAGCCGGGACAGGGGGACCGGGGAGCTGTTTTTT. Residues: CAWSRDRGTGELFF.

CDR3 sequence reads: CASSAKTGGDTEAFF. The CDR3 DNA sequence: TGTGCCAGCAGCGCCAAGACAGGGGGAGACACTGAAGCTTTCTTT. This chain connects TRBV5-4 to TRBJ1-1, with TRBD1 matching over 9 bases. V was clipped by 4 bases and J by 3 bases; unmatched bases: 7. The CDR3 is made up of 15 amino acids. Per germline, CDR1 SGHNT and CDR2 YYREEE (reference sequence).

This clone is a singleton in its sample. V gene TRBV9 combines with J gene TRBJ2-1; 10 nucleotides match TRBD2. Germline V gene data show CDR1 as SGDLS and CDR2 as YYNGEE. Unmatched junction bases numbered 3, after V lost 3 bases and J lost 9 bases. This CDR3 is built from 13 residues. CDR3 nucleotide sequence: TGTGCCAGCAGCGAAGTAGCGGGGGGTGAGCAGTTCTTC. The encoded protein is CASSEVAGGEQFF.

V gene TRBV5-1 combines with J gene TRBJ2-5; D uncertain. This CDR3 region has 13 residues. V shed 2 bases and J shed 4 bases, with 9 bases lying between them. The germline V gene encodes CDR1 SGHRS and CDR2 YFSETQ. CDR3 sequence: CASSLRGAETQYF. CDR3 DNA sequence: TGCGCCAGCAGCTTAAGAGGCGCAGAGACCCAGTACTTC.

The chain couples TRBV30 to TRBJ2-5, with a weak D call TRBD1 (5 bases). V was cut by 2 bases and J by 1 base, with 14 bases left in between. This CDR3 comprises 15 residues. Germline-derived CDR1 and CDR2 are GTSNPN and SVGIG (reference sequence). The CDR3 loop reads CAWSNQGLPQETQYF. Here the CDR3 DNA reads TGTGCCTGGAGTAACCAGGGCCTACCCCAAGAGACCCAGTACTTC.

This clone was seen a few times. V usage is TRBV15 and J usage is TRBJ2-4, with a possible D match to TRBD1 (6 bases). V was trimmed by 1 base and J by 2 bases, leaving 9 bases between them. Germline values: CDR1 LNHNV, CDR2 YYDKDF (reference sequence). The CDR3 is 15 residues long. The CDR3 DNA sequence: TGTGCCACCAGCAGAGGTGGGACAACCAAAAACATTCAGTACTTC. Its protein is CATSRGGTTKNIQYF.

The chain carries TRBV7-9 and TRBJ1-1; D is uncertain. Trimming pared 5 bases from V and 3 bases from J, leaving 13 bases between. CDR3 length: 14 residues. Germline V gene sequence: CDR1 SEHNR, CDR2 FQNEAQ (reference sequence). CDR3 protein: CASSLRTADTEAFF. DNA for the CDR3: TGTGCCAGCAGCCTTAGAACTGCGGACACTGAAGCTTTCTTT.

This chain connects TRBV5-1 to TRBJ2-2; 9 bases align to TRBD1. The CDR3 is 18 residues long. Germline lookup yields CDR1 SGHRS and CDR2 YFSETQ. V lost 3 bases to trimming and J lost 0 bases; unmatched junction nucleotides: 9. In DNA, the CDR3 is TGCGCCAGCAGCTCCCCACCGGGACAGGGTACGAACACCGGGGAGCTGTTTTTT. Translating it yields CASSSPPGQGTNTGELFF.

As concerns this clone: Other DNA sequences of this sample code for an identical CDR3. This chain links TRBV7-6 with TRBJ2-3; 9 positions agree with TRBD2. Germline trimming cut 5 bases from V and 1 base from J; bases unmatched to any gene: 4. Looked up from germline, CDR1 is SGHVS and CDR2 is FNYEAQ. CDR3 length: 15 residues. CDR3 nucleotide sequence: TGTGCCAGCAGCGCCCGGACTAGCGGCACAGATACGCAGTATTTT. Residues: CASSARTSGTDTQYF. Full variable domain (missing parts from reference TRBV7-6 and TRBJ2-3): GAGVSQSPRYKVTKRGQDVALRCDPISGHVSLYWYRQALGQGPEFLTYFNYEAQQDKSGLPNDRFSAERPEGSISTLTIQRTEQRDSAMYRCASSARTSGTDTQYFGPGTRLTVL.

A single count supports this clone. This sequence joins TRBV6-2 or TRBV6-3 and TRBJ1-5, with TRBD1 matching over 8 bases. Per the germline V gene, CDR1 is MNHEY and CDR2 is SVGEGT. The CDR3 sequence is 14 residues long. After removal of 5 bases from V and 3 bases from J, the junction contained 3 bases not matched to a gene. CDR3 in DNA: TGTGCCAGCAGTGACAGGGGATACAATCAGCCCCAGCATTTT. Its translation is CASSDRGYNQPQHF.

This clone was seen a handful of times. The V and J genes are TRBV27 and TRBJ1-2; no clear D gene. The CDR3 is 17 amino acids. Germline V gene sequence: CDR1 MNHEY, CDR2 SMNVEV (reference sequence). The V gene lost 3 bases and the J gene lost 1 base, with 18 bases spanning the gap. As DNA, the CDR3 is TGTGCCAGCAGTTTGGGCATGGCAGCATCTATTAACTATGGCTACACCTTC. It specifies CASSLGMAASINYGYTF.

V gene TRBV18 combines with J gene TRBJ2-3; possible D gene TRBD1, 5 bases. Looked up from germline, CDR1 is KGHSH and CDR2 is LQKENI. The CDR3 consists of 16 residues. V lost 0 bases, J lost 5 bases, and 15 bases lay in between. The CDR3: CASSPPGQGSVDTQYF. Written as DNA, the CDR3 is TGTGCCAGCTCACCACCGGGGCAGGGTTCGGTAGATACGCAGTATTTT.

This chain joins TRBV3-1 (or the pseudogene TRBV3-2) and TRBJ2-7; the D is unclear. The V gene lost 6 bases and the J gene lost 6 bases, with 9 bases spanning the gap. CDR1 and CDR2 (germline): LGHDT, YNNKEL (reference sequence). This CDR3 region has 11 residues. The CDR3 region has the DNA TGTGCCAGCAGATACGGTACCGAGCAGTACTTC. It translates to CASRYGTEQYF.

The V gene is TRBV2, the J gene TRBJ2-7; TRBD1 agrees at 10 bases. The CDR3 has 14 residues. CDR1 is SNHLY and CDR2 is FYNNEI in the germline V gene. V shed 5 bases, J shed 9 bases, and the junction held 10 bases outside the gene matches. The CDR3 DNA is TGTGCCAGCAGTATGGAGACAGGGGGCGCGGGGCAGTACTTC. Its translation is CASSMETGGAGQYF.

The V gene is TRBV18, the J gene TRBJ2-7; the match to TRBD1 covers 9 bases. The CDR3 extends over 16 amino acids. Germline lookup yields CDR1 KGHSH and CDR2 LQKENI. With 0 bases clipped from V and 4 bases from J, the junction kept 7 bases outside the gene matches. Here the CDR3 reads CASSPPSGQGPYEQYF. For the CDR3, the DNA is TGTGCCAGCTCACCACCGTCGGGACAGGGTCCTTACGAGCAGTACTTC.

CDR3 residues: CASSYRTGSHYGYTF. As DNA, the CDR3 is TGTGCCAGCAGTTACCGGACAGGGTCCCACTATGGCTACACCTTC. The genes are TRBV6-5 and TRBJ1-2, with 8 bases lining up with TRBD1. The CDR3 extends over 15 amino acids. V dropped 2 bases and J dropped 3; count of bases not matched to a gene: 5. Germline CDR1 reads MNHEY; CDR2 reads SVGAGI.

The CDR3 DNA reads TGCGCCAGCAGCTTCGGGACAGGGGGCTCGTTTGGCACTGAAGCTTTCTTT. This gives the protein CASSFGTGGSFGTEAFF. The chain is built from TRBV5-1 and TRBJ1-1; 12 nucleotides line up with TRBD1. Germline CDR1 is SGHRS and CDR2 is YFSETQ. The ends lost 2 bases at V and 4 bases at J; junction bases unmatched: 9. This CDR3 is built from 17 residues.